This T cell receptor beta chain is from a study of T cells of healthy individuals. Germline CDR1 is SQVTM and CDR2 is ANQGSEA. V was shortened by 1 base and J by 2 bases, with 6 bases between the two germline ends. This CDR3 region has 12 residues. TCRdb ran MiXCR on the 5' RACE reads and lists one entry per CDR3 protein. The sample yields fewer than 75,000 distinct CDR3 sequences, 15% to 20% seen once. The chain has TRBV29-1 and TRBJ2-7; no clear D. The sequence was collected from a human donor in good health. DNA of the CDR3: TGCAGCGTTGAAGGCAGCACCTACGAGCAGTACTTC. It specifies CSVEGSTYEQYF.